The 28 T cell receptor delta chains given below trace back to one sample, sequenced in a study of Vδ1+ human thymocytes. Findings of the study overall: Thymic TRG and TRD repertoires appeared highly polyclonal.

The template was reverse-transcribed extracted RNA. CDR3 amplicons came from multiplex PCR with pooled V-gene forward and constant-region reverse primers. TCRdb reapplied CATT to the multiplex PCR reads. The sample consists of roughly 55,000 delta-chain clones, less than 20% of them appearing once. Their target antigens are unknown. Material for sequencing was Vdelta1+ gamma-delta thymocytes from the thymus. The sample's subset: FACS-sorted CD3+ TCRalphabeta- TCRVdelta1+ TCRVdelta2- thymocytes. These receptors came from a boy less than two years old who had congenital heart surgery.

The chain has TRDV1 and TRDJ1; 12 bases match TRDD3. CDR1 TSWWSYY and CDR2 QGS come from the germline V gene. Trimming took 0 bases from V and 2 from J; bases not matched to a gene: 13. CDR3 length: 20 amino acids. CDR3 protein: CALGELGDRTGGYWTDKLIF. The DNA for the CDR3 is TGTGCTCTTGGGGAACTTGGGGACCGTACTGGGGGATACTGGACCGATAAACTCATCTTT.

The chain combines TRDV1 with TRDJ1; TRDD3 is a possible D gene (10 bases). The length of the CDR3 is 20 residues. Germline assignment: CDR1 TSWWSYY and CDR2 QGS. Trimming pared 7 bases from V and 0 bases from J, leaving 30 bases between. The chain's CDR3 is CALVVLPTSLGDKYTDKLIF. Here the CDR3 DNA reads TGTGCTCTTGTCGTCCTTCCTACGTCCCTGGGGGATAAGTACACCGATAAACTCATCTTT.

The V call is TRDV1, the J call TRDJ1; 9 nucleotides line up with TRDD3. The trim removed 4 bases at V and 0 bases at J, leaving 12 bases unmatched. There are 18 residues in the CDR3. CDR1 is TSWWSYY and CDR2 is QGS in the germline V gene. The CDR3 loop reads CALGGRTGGALYTDKLIF. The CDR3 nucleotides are TGTGCTCTTGGGGGACGTACTGGGGGAGCTCTCTACACCGATAAACTCATCTTT.

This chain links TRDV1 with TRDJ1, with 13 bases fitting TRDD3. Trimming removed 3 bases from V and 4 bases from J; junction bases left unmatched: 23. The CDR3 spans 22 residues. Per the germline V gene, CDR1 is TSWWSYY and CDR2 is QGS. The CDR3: CALGDPWALLGDTPLYIDKLIF. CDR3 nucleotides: TGTGCTCTTGGGGACCCCTGGGCCTTACTGGGGGATACGCCGCTGTACATCGATAAACTCATCTTT.

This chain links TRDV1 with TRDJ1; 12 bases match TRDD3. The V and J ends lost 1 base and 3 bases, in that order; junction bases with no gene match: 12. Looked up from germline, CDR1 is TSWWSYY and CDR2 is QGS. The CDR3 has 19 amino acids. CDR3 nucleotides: TGTGCTCTTGGGGAACAAGGCGCACTGGGGGATACAGGGTCCGATAAACTCATCTTT. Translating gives CALGEQGALGDTGSDKLIF.

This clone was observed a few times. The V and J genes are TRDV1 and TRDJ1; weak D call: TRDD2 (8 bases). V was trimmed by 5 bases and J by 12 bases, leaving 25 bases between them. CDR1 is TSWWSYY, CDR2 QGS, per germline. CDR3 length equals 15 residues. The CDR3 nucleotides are TGTGCTCTTGGGACTTCCTACCCACTGGGGACCGAGGTCATCTTT. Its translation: CALGTSYPLGTEVIF.

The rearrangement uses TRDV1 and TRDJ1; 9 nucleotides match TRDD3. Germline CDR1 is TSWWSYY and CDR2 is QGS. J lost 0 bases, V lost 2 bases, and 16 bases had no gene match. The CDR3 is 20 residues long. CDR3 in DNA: TGTGCTCTTGGGGAAATCGGGCGAGTACTGGGGATACGCTACACCGATAAACTCATCTTT. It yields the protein CALGEIGRVLGIRYTDKLIF.

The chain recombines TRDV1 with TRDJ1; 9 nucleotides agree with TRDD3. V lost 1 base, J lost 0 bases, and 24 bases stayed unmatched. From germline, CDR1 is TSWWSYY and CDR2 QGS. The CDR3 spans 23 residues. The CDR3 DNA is TGTGCTCTTGGGGAACCGTCATCCTCTGGTCCTACTGGGGGAATGAAGTACACCGATAAACTCATCTTT. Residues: CALGEPSSSGPTGGMKYTDKLIF.

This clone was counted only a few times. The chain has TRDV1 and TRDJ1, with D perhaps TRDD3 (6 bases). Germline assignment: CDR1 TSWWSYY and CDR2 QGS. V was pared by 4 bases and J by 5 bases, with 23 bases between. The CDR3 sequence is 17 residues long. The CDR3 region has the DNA TGTGCTCTTGGGGGACCTTCAACTTCTTGGCTGGGGGATAAACTCATCTTT. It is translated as CALGGPSTSWLGDKLIF.

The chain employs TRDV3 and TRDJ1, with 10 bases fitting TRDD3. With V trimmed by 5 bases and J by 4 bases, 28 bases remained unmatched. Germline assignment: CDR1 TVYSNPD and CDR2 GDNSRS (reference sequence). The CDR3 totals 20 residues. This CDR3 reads CARRSLRTGGSPPHSDKLIF. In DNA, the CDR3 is TGTGCCCGCAGAAGTCTCCGGACTGGGGGATCTCCACCCCACAGCGATAAACTCATCTTT.

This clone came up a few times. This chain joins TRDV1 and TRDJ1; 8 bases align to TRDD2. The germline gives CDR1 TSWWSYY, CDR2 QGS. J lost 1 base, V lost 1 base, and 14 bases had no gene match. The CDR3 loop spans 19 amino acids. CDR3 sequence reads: CALGERRGLPRICTDKLIF. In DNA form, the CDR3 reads TGTGCTCTTGGGGAACGCCGCGGCCTTCCTAGAATTTGCACCGATAAACTCATCTTT.

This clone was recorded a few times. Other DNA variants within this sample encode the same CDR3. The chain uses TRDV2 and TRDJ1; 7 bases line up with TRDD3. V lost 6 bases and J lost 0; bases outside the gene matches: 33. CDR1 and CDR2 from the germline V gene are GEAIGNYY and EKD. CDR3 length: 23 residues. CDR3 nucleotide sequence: TGTGCCTGTCGGGTGCTCTACCTACGTCTGGGGATAGGAGGAGTAGAATACACCGATAAACTCATCTTT. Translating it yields CACRVLYLRLGIGGVEYTDKLIF.

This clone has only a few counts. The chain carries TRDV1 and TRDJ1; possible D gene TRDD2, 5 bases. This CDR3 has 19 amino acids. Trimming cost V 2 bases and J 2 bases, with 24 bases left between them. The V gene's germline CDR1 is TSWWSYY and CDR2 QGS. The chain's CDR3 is CALGEYPKLRLRGTDKLIF. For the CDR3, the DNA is TGTGCTCTTGGGGAATATCCTAAGCTTCGACTACGGGGTACCGATAAACTCATCTTT.

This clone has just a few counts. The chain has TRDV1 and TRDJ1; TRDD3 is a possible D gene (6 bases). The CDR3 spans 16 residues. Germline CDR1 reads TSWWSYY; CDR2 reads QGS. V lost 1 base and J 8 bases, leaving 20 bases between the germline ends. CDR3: CALGERLRLGYRKLIF. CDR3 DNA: TGTGCTCTTGGGGAACGTTTACGTCTGGGGTATAGGAAACTCATCTTT.

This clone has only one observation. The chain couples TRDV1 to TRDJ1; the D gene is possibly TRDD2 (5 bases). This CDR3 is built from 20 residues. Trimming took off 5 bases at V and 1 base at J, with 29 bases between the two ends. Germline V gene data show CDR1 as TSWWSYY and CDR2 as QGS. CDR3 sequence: CALGTTTLTTVSLSTDKLIF. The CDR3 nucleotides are TGTGCTCTTGGGACCACTACGCTCACAACTGTTTCCTTATCCACCGATAAACTCATCTTT.

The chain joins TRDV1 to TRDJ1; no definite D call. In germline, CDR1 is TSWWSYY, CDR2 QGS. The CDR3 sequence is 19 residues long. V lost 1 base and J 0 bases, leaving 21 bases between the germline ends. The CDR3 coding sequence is TGTGCTCTTGGGGAACGGCGACCTTACGGGACCCTGTACACCGATAAACTCATCTTT. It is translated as CALGERRPYGTLYTDKLIF.

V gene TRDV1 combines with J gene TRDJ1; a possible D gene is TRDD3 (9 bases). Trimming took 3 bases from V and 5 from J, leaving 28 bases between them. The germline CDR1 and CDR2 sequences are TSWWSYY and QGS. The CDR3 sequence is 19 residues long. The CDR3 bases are TGTGCTCTTGGGGAGGCCTTCCTAAATAACTGGGGGACCCTTGATAAACTCATCTTT. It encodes CALGEAFLNNWGTLDKLIF.

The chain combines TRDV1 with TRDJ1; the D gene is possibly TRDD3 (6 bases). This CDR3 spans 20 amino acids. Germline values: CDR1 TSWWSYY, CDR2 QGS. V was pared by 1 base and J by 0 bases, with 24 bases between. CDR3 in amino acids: CALGEQAYDRLTGYTDKLIF. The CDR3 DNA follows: TGTGCTCTTGGGGAACAAGCCTACGATCGACTTACTGGGTACACCGATAAACTCATCTTT.

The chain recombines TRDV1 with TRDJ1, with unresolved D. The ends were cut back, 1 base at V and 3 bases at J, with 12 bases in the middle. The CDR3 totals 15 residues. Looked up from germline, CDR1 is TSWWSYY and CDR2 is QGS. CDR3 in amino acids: CALGEHFDGPDKLIF. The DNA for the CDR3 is TGTGCTCTTGGGGAACATTTTGATGGGCCCGATAAACTCATCTTT.

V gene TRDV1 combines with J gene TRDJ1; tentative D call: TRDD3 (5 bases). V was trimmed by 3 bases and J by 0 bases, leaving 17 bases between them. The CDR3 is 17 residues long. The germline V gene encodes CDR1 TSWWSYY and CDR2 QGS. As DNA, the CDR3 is TGTGCTCTTGGGGAGCGAAGGGATCCCGCGTACACCGATAAACTCATCTTT. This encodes CALGERRDPAYTDKLIF.

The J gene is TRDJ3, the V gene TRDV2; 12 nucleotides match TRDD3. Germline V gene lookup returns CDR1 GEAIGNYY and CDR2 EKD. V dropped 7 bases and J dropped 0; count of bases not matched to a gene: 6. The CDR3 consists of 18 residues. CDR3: CACLYWGILSWDTRQMFF. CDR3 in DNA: TGTGCCTGCCTGTACTGGGGGATACTCTCCTGGGACACCCGACAGATGTTTTTC.

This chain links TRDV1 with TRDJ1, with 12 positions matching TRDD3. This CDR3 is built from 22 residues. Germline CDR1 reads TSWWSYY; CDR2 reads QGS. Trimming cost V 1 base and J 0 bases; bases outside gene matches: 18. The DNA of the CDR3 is TGTGCTCTTGGGGAACACTCCTACTCTACTGGGGGATACTTAAAGTACACCGATAAACTCATCTTT. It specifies CALGEHSYSTGGYLKYTDKLIF.

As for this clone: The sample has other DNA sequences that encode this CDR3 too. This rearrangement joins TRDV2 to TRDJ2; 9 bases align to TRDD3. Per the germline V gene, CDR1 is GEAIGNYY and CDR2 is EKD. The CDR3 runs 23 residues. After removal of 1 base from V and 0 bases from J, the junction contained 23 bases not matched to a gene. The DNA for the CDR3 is TGTGCCTGTGACACTCCTACCGGGGGATACTATGCCTGTGGTAGTGCTTTGACAGCACAACTCTTCTTT. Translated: CACDTPTGGYYACGSALTAQLFF.

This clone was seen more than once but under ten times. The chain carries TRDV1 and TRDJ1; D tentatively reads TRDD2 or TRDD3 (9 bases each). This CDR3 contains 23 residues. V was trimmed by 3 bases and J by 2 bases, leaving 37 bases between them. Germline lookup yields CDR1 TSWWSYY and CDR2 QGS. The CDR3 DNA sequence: TGTGCTCTTGGGGAGGCGCGACCTTCCTACCGCTTAAAGGGGGATACCGGGACCGATAAACTCATCTTT. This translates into CALGEARPSYRLKGDTGTDKLIF.

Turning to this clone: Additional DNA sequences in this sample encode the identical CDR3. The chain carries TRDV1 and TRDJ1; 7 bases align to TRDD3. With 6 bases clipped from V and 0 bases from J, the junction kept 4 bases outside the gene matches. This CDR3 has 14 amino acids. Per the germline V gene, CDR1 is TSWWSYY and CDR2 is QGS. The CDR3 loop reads CALGGILYTDKLIF. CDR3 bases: TGTGCTCTTGGCGGGATACTCTACACCGATAAACTCATCTTT.

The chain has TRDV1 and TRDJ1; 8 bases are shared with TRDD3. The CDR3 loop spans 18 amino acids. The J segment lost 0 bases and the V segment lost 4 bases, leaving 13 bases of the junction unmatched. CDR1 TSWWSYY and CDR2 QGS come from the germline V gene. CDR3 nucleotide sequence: TGTGCTCTTGGGGCGAGGACCCACTGGGGGTCTCACACCGATAAACTCATCTTT. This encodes CALGARTHWGSHTDKLIF.

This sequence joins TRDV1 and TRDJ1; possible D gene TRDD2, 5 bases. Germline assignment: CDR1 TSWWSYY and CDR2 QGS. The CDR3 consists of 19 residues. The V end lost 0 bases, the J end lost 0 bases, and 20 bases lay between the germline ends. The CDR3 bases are TGTGCTCTTGGGGAACTTCCCTACGCCCTACTTGAGTACACCGATAAACTCATCTTT. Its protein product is CALGELPYALLEYTDKLIF.

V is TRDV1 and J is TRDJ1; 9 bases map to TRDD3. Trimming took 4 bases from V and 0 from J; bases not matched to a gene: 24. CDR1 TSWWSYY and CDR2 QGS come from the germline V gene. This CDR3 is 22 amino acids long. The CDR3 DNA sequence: TGTGCTCTTGGGGCCAGATATTTCCCCCACGGGGATACGCGGAGGCACACCGATAAACTCATCTTT. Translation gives CALGARYFPHGDTRRHTDKLIF.